What follows are 23 T cell receptor beta chains derived from one specimen sequenced in a study of blood T cell repertoires in COVID-19. This table comes from immunoSEQ multiplex PCR, and its TCRdb copy is limited to in-frame clones, with some not included. Here the sample spans around 160,000 clones, 70% to 90% being singletons. Input material: peripheral blood. The receptor set was obtained from a man in his 60s with acute or convalescent COVID-19.

The chain is built from TRBV27 and TRBJ2-3; 7 bases are a match to TRBD2. Trimming at V came to 5 bases and at J to 6 bases, leaving 14 bases not matched to a gene. The CDR3 contains 16 residues. Germline V gene lookup returns CDR1 MNHEY and CDR2 SMNVEV (reference sequence). This CDR3 reads CASSPRVGGRVDTQYF. The DNA for the CDR3 is TGTGCCAGCAGTCCACGAGTGGGGGGGAGAGTGGATACGCAGTATTTT.

On this clone itself: The junction differs from germline at one of its ends, possibly a read error. The V gene is TRBV28, the J gene TRBJ1-5; TRBD1 aligns across 8 bases. The CDR3 has 15 residues. Germline values: CDR1 MDHEN, CDR2 SYDVKM. The CDR3 region is CASTLTGTGHQPQHF. The CDR3 nucleotides read TGTGCCAGCACTTTAACGGGGACAGGCCACCAGCCCCAGCATTTT.

This clone was seen at least ten times. The chain links TRBV25-1 to TRBJ2-1, with 7 bases aligning to TRBD1. In germline, CDR1 is MGHDK, CDR2 SYGVNS. CDR3 size: 13 residues. With 6 bases clipped from V and 10 bases from J, the junction kept 9 bases outside the gene matches. The CDR3 coding sequence is TGTGCCAGCAGGCCGACAGGGTTTGGGGAGCAGTTCTTC. Its translation: CASRPTGFGEQFF.

The genes are TRBV11-3 and TRBJ1-2, with D perhaps TRBD1 (5 bases). This CDR3 contains 13 residues. V was trimmed by 5 bases and J by 0 bases, leaving 7 bases between them. The germline V gene has CDR1 SGHNT and CDR2 YENEEA. The CDR3, as DNA: TGTGCCAGCAGCGCGGGACCTAACTATGGCTACACCTTC. It is translated as CASSAGPNYGYTF.

The J gene is TRBJ2-1, the V gene TRBV28; D gene ambiguous. The CDR3 covers 14 residues. CDR1 and CDR2 (germline): MDHEN, SYDVKM. V shed 3 bases and J shed 0 bases, with 6 bases lying between them. The CDR3 reads CASSFSSSYNEQFF. For the CDR3, the DNA is TGTGCCAGCAGTTTTAGTAGCTCCTACAATGAGCAGTTCTTC.

The rearrangement uses TRBV28 and TRBJ2-1; D is perhaps TRBD2 (6 bases). Trimming took off 5 bases at V and 8 bases at J, with 16 bases between the two ends. CDR1 and CDR2 (germline): MDHEN, SYDVKM. The CDR3 totals 14 residues. This chain's CDR3 is CASSPTDRDYEQFF. DNA of the CDR3: TGTGCCAGCAGTCCAACAGACCGGGACTATGAGCAGTTCTTC. The full variable domain, in which reference TRBV28 and TRBJ2-1 provide the parts outside the CDR3, is DVKVTQSSRYLVKRTGEKVFLECVQDMDHENMFWYRQDPGLGLRLIYFSYDVKMKEKGDIPEGYSVSREKKERFSLILESASTNQTSMYLCASSPTDRDYEQFFGPGTRLTVL.

The rearrangement joins TRBV19 to TRBJ2-5; D call uncertain. The CDR3 is 13 amino acids. Per germline, CDR1 LNHDA and CDR2 SQIVND (reference sequence). Trimming cost V 3 bases and J 5 bases, with 10 bases left between them. This CDR3 is CASSIGRWETQYF. CDR3 coding DNA: TGTGCCAGTAGTATCGGCAGGTGGGAGACCCAGTACTTC.

J is TRBJ1-1 and V is TRBV5-8; no definite D call. CDR3 length: 13 amino acids. Germline CDR1 reads SGHTS; CDR2 reads YDEGEE. Between the trimmed V and J ends, which lost 6 bases and 3 bases, there was a span of 12 bases. The CDR3 spells CASTADGYTEAFF. Written as DNA, the CDR3 is TGTGCCAGCACCGCCGACGGGTACACTGAAGCTTTCTTT.

This sequence joins TRBV29-1 and TRBJ2-5; 7 positions match TRBD2. The germline V gene has CDR1 SQVTM and CDR2 ANQGSEA. The length of the CDR3 is 12 residues. J was trimmed by 3 bases and V by 6 bases; bases with no gene match: 4. DNA for the CDR3: TGCAGCGTCTCCGCGGGGGAAGAGACCCAGTACTTC. It specifies CSVSAGEETQYF.

The rearrangement links TRBV4-1 to TRBJ2-7; D is unresolved. Germline CDR1 and CDR2: MGHRA and YSYEKL. V gave up 4 bases and J gave up 3 bases, with 10 bases separating them. The CDR3 totals 13 residues. The CDR3 protein is CASSPTLYYEQYF. The CDR3 nucleotides are TGCGCCAGCAGCCCCACTCTGTACTACGAGCAGTACTTC.

V and J are TRBV5-1 and TRBJ1-5; 11 bases match TRBD1. Trimming removed 4 bases from V and 6 bases from J; junction bases left unmatched: 9. CDR1 and CDR2 from the germline V gene are SGHRS and YFSETQ. The CDR3 sequence is 16 residues long. The CDR3 sequence is CASSPIGTGGGQPQHF. The CDR3 bases are TGCGCCAGCAGCCCTATCGGGACAGGGGGGGGTCAGCCCCAGCATTTT.

The CDR3 reads CASSPAGLAWRSQYF. The CDR3 region has the DNA TGTGCCAGCAGCCCTGCCGGCCTAGCGTGGCGGTCCCAGTACTTC. The chain is built from TRBV28 and TRBJ2-5; tentatively, D is TRBD2 (6 bases). The germline gives CDR1 MDHEN, CDR2 SYDVKM. The V end lost 6 bases, the J end lost 9 bases, and 23 bases lay between the germline ends. The CDR3 is 15 residues long. The full variable domain, completed using reference TRBV28 and TRBJ2-5, is DVKVTQSSRYLVKRTGEKVFLECVQDMDHENMFWYRQDPGLGLRLIYFSYDVKMKEKGDIPEGYSVSREKKERFSLILESASTNQTSMYLCASSPAGLAWRSQYFGPGTRLLVL.

The chain uses TRBV12-3 or TRBV12-4 and TRBJ1-2; no reliable D call. The CDR3 loop spans 11 amino acids. V was trimmed by 1 base and J by 8 bases, leaving 5 bases between them. The CDR3 DNA reads as TGTGCCAGCAGTTTAGGGCAGGGCTACACCTTC. Translating it yields CASSLGQGYTF.

The chain combines TRBV24-1 with TRBJ2-1; maybe TRBD1 (5 bases). V was trimmed by 5 bases and J by 2 bases, leaving 6 bases between them. CDR1 and CDR2 from the germline V gene are KGHDR and SFDVKD. The CDR3 spans 13 residues. CDR3: CATSVGAYNEQFF. The DNA of the CDR3 is TGTGCCACCAGTGTAGGGGCCTACAATGAGCAGTTCTTC.

The chain is built from TRBV5-6 and TRBJ1-3; no definite D call. The CDR3 runs 15 residues. V lost 0 bases to trimming and J lost 3 bases, with 10 bases between them. Germline V gene data show CDR1 as SGHDT and CDR2 as YYEEEE. This CDR3 reads CASSLGPVSGNTIYF. CDR3 in DNA: TGTGCCAGCAGCTTGGGCCCAGTAAGTGGAAACACCATATATTTT. Filled out from reference TRBV5-6 and TRBJ1-3, the complete variable domain reads DAGVTQSPTHLIKTRGQQVTLRCSPKSGHDTVSWYQQALGQGPQFIFQYYEEEERQRGNFPDRFSGHQFPNYSSELNVNALLLGDSALYLCASSLGPVSGNTIYFGEGSWLTVV.

CDR3 region: CASSREEGSYEQYF. DNA for the CDR3: TGTGCCAGTAGTAGGGAGGAAGGTTCCTACGAGCAGTACTTC. The chain combines TRBV19 with TRBJ2-7, with D maybe TRBD2 (6 bases). The V gene's germline CDR1 is LNHDA and CDR2 SQIVND (reference sequence). The CDR3 is made up of 14 amino acids. The germline V and J ends were trimmed by 4 bases and 1 base, with 11 bases remaining between them.

The rearrangement links TRBV13 to TRBJ2-7, with TRBD2 matching 8 bases. Per the germline V gene, CDR1 is PRHDT and CDR2 is FYEKMQ (reference sequence). V shed 1 base and J 4 bases; nucleotides not matched to a gene: 9. This CDR3 has 16 amino acids. CDR3 nucleotides: TGTGCCAGCAGCTTAGTGCAAGCGGGAGTGGTGTACGAGCAGTACTTC. Amino acid sequence: CASSLVQAGVVYEQYF.

The J gene is TRBJ1-6, the V gene TRBV7-8; 7 bases match TRBD1. V was clipped by 5 bases and J by 8 bases; unmatched bases: 18. The germline V gene has CDR1 SGHVS and CDR2 FQNEAQ. The CDR3 totals 18 residues. The CDR3 coding sequence is TGTGCCAGCAGCCCAAGGTCCCTCTCGGGACAGTTAGATTCACCCCTCCACTTT. Translating it yields CASSPRSLSGQLDSPLHF.

This chain connects TRBV25-1 to TRBJ2-1; 13 bases fit TRBD2. The V and J ends lost 2 bases and 15 bases, in that order; junction bases with no gene match: 10. CDR1 MGHDK and CDR2 SYGVNS come from the germline V gene. The CDR3 covers 15 residues. As DNA, the CDR3 is TGTGCCAGCAGTGAACCGGGGACTAGCGGGGTGGAATTGTTCTTC. Protein sequence: CASSEPGTSGVELFF.

This chain connects TRBV19 to TRBJ1-5; 9 positions match TRBD1. Germline V gene data show CDR1 as LNHDA and CDR2 as SQIVND (reference sequence). V was pared by 8 bases and J by 7 bases, with 9 bases of the junction left unmatched. The CDR3 has 14 amino acids. This CDR3 reads CASGEQGAQQPQHF. CDR3 nucleotide sequence: TGTGCCAGTGGGGAACAGGGGGCGCAACAGCCCCAGCATTTT.

This chain joins TRBV14 and TRBJ1-2; D is uncertain. V lost 2 bases, J lost 5 bases, and 9 bases lay in between. CDR1 and CDR2 (germline): SGHDN, FVKESK. This CDR3 has 13 residues. CDR3 sequence reads: CASSQHPLYGYTF. The DNA for the CDR3 is TGTGCCAGCAGCCAACATCCACTTTATGGCTACACCTTC.

J is TRBJ2-5 and V is TRBV6-5, with 7 bases identical to TRBD2. CDR3 size: 15 residues. Germline V CDR1 and CDR2: MNHEY, SVGAGI. The V gene end was trimmed by 8 bases and the J gene end by 2 bases; junction bases not matched to a gene: 11. The CDR3 nucleotides are TGTGCCAGCTCCGGCGGTCGAGCGGGACAAGAGACCCAGTACTTC. Protein sequence: CASSGGRAGQETQYF.

The chain couples TRBV11-3 to TRBJ2-2; 9 bases are a match to TRBD2. CDR1 is SGHNT and CDR2 is YENEEA in the germline V gene. The CDR3 is made up of 15 amino acids. Losses at the gene ends were 0 bases for V and 6 bases for J; bases not matched to a gene: 2. This chain's CDR3 is CASSLEASGAGELFF. The CDR3 DNA sequence: TGTGCCAGCAGCTTAGAGGCTAGCGGGGCCGGGGAGCTGTTTTTT.